This entry lists 4 T cell receptor beta chains sequenced from one sample in a study of cytomegalovirus exposure and HLA in healthy donors. Both 60 Vbeta primers and 13 Jbeta primers went into the PCR. Data came from immunoSEQ multiplex PCR; TCRdb stores just in-frame clones and leaves some out. Here the sample spans roughly 290,000 clones, roughly 80% being singletons. The sample taken for sequencing was PBMCs. Receptors originate from a girl aged 2-10 years in good health and CMV-seronegative.

V usage is TRBV10-2 and J usage is TRBJ2-1; 7 positions agree with TRBD2. This CDR3 spans 15 amino acids. J gave up 7 bases and V 1 base, and 7 bases lay outside the gene matches. Per the germline V gene, CDR1 is WSHSY and CDR2 is SAAADI. The CDR3 bases are TGCGCCAGCAGTGAGTACAGCGGGAATCAAAATGAGCAGTTCTTC. Protein product: CASSEYSGNQNEQFF.

The gene calls are TRBV11-2 and TRBJ2-1; 9 bases align to TRBD1. This CDR3 is 16 amino acids long. J was trimmed by 9 bases and V by 1 base; bases with no gene match: 10. Germline lookup yields CDR1 SGHAT and CDR2 FQNNGV. CDR3 DNA: TGTGCCAGCAGCTTAGGGCCAGGACAGGGGTTCTTTGAGCAGTTCTTC. This translates into CASSLGPGQGFFEQFF.

This chain joins TRBV15 and TRBJ1-4, with D tentatively TRBD1 (5 bases). Germline CDR1 reads LNHNV; CDR2 reads YYDKDF (reference sequence). V lost 1 base, J lost 4 bases, and 16 bases lay in between. The CDR3 runs to 17 residues. CDR3 loop: CATSRGLAAQGNEKLFF. The CDR3 DNA is TGTGCCACCAGCAGAGGGTTGGCAGCGCAGGGTAATGAAAAACTGTTTTTT.

V usage is TRBV10-3 and J usage is TRBJ2-1; 7 nucleotides agree with TRBD2. The trim removed 2 bases at V and 8 bases at J, leaving 12 bases unmatched. Germline V gives CDR1 ENHRY, CDR2 SYGVKD. This CDR3 spans 16 amino acids. The CDR3 loop reads CAISETRGGRGDEQFF. CDR3 nucleotides: TGTGCCATCAGTGAGACCCGGGGCGGGAGAGGAGATGAGCAGTTCTTC.